Listed below are T cell receptor beta chains from one sample, sequenced in a study of blood T cell repertoires in COVID-19. TCRdb's table, derived via immunoSEQ multiplex PCR, lists solely in-frame clones and lacks some. The sample carries about 140,000 clones, about 79% recorded once. The sequenced material came from peripheral blood. The receptors derive from a man between 60 and 70 years old with active or convalescent COVID-19. The CDR3 runs from the conserved cysteine through the conserved F or W. The D gene is left open where the match is weak. The size entry is marked missing in some rows and otherwise reads once, few, many or a size class.

size	D	V	J	DNA	CDR3
NA	TRBD1	TRBV12-5	TRBJ1-2	TGTGCTAGTGGTTTGGGGGTGACAGGGAATGGCTACACCTTC	CASGLGVTGNGYTF
NA	NA	TRBV7-9	TRBJ2-2	TGTGCCAGCAGCTTAGCGCAGGCGAACACCGGGGAGCTGTTTTTT	CASSLAQANTGELFF
NA	TRBD2	TRBV4-3	TRBJ2-1	TGCGCCAGCAAACGGACTAGCGGGGTCGGGGAGCAGTTCTTC	CASKRTSGVGEQFF
NA	NA	TRBV4-1	TRBJ1-1	TGCGCCAGCAGCCAAGATATAGGCAGGTCCGCTTTCTTT	CASSQDIGRSAFF
NA	NA	TRBV6-1	TRBJ1-1	TGTGCCAGCAGTGAATGGAACAGGGCCAACACTGAAGCTTTCTTT	CASSEWNRANTEAFF
NA	TRBD1	TRBV6-4	TRBJ2-1	TGTGCCAGCAGTGAGGACAGGGACTACAATGAGCAGTTCTTC	CASSEDRDYNEQFF
NA	TRBD1	TRBV30	TRBJ1-5	TGTGCCTGGGGCGGGACAGGGGGCGGTCAGCCCCAGCATTTT	CAWGGTGGGQPQHF
NA	TRBD1	TRBV5-1	TRBJ1-3	TGCGCCAGCAGCTTGGATCCAGGGGGAGTAGGAAACACCATATATTTT	CASSLDPGGVGNTIYF
NA	NA	TRBV5-4	TRBJ2-3	TGTGCTACGGGGAGTGCTAGCACAGATACGCAGTATTTT	CATGSASTDTQYF
NA	TRBD1	TRBV19	TRBJ1-2	TGTGCCAGCCGATCGGGACAGGGGATGTATGGCTACACCTTC	CASRSGQGMYGYTF
NA	NA	TRBV11-3	TRBJ2-1	TGTGCCAGCAGCCTCGCGGGGGCCATCTACAATGAGCAGTTCTTC	CASSLAGAIYNEQFF
NA	NA	TRBV4-3	TRBJ2-1	TGCGCCAGCAGCCAAGAACCCGGGAACCCTTACAATGAGCAGTTCTTC	CASSQEPGNPYNEQFF
NA	TRBD2	TRBV2	TRBJ2-5	TGTGCCAGCAGTGAAGGAAGACTAGCGGGAGGACATGAGACCCAGTACTTC	CASSEGRLAGGHETQYF
few	NA	TRBV5-4	TRBJ1-3	TGTGCCAGCAGCTTGGCCACGGAGCTAACTGGAAACACCATATATTTT	CASSLATELTGNTIYF